One sample yielded the 24 T cell receptor beta chains listed below, sequenced in a study of cytomegalovirus exposure and HLA in healthy donors. The PCR used 60 Vbeta and 13 Jbeta primers. Sequencing used immunoSEQ multiplex PCR; TCRdb keeps in-frame clones, though not all of them. The sample data list approximately 100,000 clones. The sequenced sample consisted of PBMCs. The receptors come from a man between 45 and 60 years old in good health and CMV-seronegative.

Here the CDR3 reads CAISEDSSYNSPLHF. CDR3 DNA: TGTGCCATCAGTGAAGACAGCTCCTATAATTCACCCCTCCACTTT. This chain links TRBV10-3 with TRBJ1-6; D is perhaps TRBD1 (5 bases). Germline V lookup: CDR1 ENHRY, CDR2 SYGVKD. CDR3 length: 15 amino acids. V lost 3 bases and J 0 bases, leaving 6 bases between the germline ends.

The chain combines TRBV14 with TRBJ2-7, with 13 bases aligning to TRBD2. Germline loops: CDR1 SGHDN, CDR2 FVKESK. CDR3 size: 17 residues. V gave up 0 bases and J gave up 5 bases; unmatched junction bases: 7. CDR3 nucleotides: TGTGCCAGCAGCCAAGAAGGTGGACTAGCGGGAGTCCACGAGCAGTACTTC. Amino acids: CASSQEGGLAGVHEQYF.

This chain joins TRBV7-2 and TRBJ2-2, with D maybe TRBD2 (5 bases). The CDR3 has 18 residues. Germline V lookup: CDR1 SGHTA, CDR2 FQGNSA. Trimming left V 5 bases short and J 0 bases short, with 19 bases between. CDR3 residues: CASSPYLGWGANTGELFF. CDR3 nucleotides: TGTGCCAGCAGCCCCTACCTAGGATGGGGAGCGAACACCGGGGAGCTGTTTTTT.

This rearrangement joins TRBV7-2 to TRBJ2-1; D not resolved. The V end lost 5 bases, the J end lost 7 bases, and 15 bases lay between the germline ends. There are 14 residues in the CDR3. Germline V gene data show CDR1 as SGHTA and CDR2 as FQGNSA. Written as DNA, the CDR3 is TGTGCCAGCAGCCCAAGTACATCTTTGAATGAGCAGTTCTTC. Its protein product is CASSPSTSLNEQFF. The complete variable domain, with remaining parts taken from reference TRBV7-2 and TRBJ2-1, reads GAGVSQSPSNKVTEKGKDVELRCDPISGHTALYWYRQSLGQGLEFLIYFQGNSAPDKSGLPSDRFSAERTGGSVSTLTIQRTQQEDSAVYLCASSPSTSLNEQFFGPGTRLTVL.

This chain links TRBV6-6 with TRBJ1-2; D is unclear. The germline V gene has CDR1 MNHNY and CDR2 SVGAGI (reference sequence). V was shortened by 6 bases and J by 4 bases, with 6 bases between the two germline ends. The CDR3 has 11 amino acids. The CDR3 region is CASSPSYGYTF. The CDR3 coding sequence is TGTGCCAGCAGCCCTAGCTATGGCTACACCTTC.

This chain uses TRBV4-1 with TRBJ1-2; TRBD1 matches at 8 bases. The CDR3 length is 17 residues. V shed 4 bases, J shed 7 bases, and the junction held 17 bases outside the gene matches. Germline V gene lookup returns CDR1 MGHRA and CDR2 YSYEKL. CDR3 bases: TGCGCCAGCAGCCCGCTAGGCAGGGGGCCCAGGGCGGGTGGCTACACCTTC. Translation gives CASSPLGRGPRAGGYTF.

The rearrangement joins TRBV29-1 to TRBJ2-7, with TRBD1 matching 8 bases. Germline V gene sequence: CDR1 SQVTM, CDR2 ANQGSEA. The CDR3 extends over 16 amino acids. Losses at the gene ends were 1 base for V and 3 bases for J; bases not matched to a gene: 11. CDR3 nucleotide sequence: TGCAGCGTTGAAGTGGTACGGACAGGGCATATCTACGAGCAGTACTTC. This translates into CSVEVVRTGHIYEQYF.

The chain is built from TRBV11-2 and TRBJ1-2; the D is unclear. This CDR3 is 15 amino acids long. CDR1 is SGHAT and CDR2 is FQNNGV in the germline V gene. V lost 2 bases and J lost 5, with 15 bases in between. The CDR3 spells CASSLSLWTGYGYTF. The CDR3 DNA follows: TGTGCCAGCAGCTTAAGTCTCTGGACGGGGTATGGCTACACCTTC.

The chain employs TRBV5-1 and TRBJ2-3, with 9 nucleotides matching TRBD1. V shed 4 bases and J 6 bases; nucleotides not matched to a gene: 15. The CDR3 has 17 residues. Per the germline V gene, CDR1 is SGHRS and CDR2 is YFSETQ. The CDR3 bases are TGCGCCAGCAGCGAGGGAGCCGGGACAGGGATTTCCGATACGCAGTATTTT. Its translation is CASSEGAGTGISDTQYF.

The chain links TRBV30 to TRBJ2-6; 8 bases line up with TRBD2. The CDR3 spans 17 residues. The trim removed 3 bases at V and 4 bases at J, leaving 11 bases unmatched. The germline gives CDR1 GTSNPN, CDR2 SVGIG (reference sequence). The CDR3 region has the DNA TGTGCCTGGAGACGTCACGCGGGGGGCATGGGGGCCAACGTCCTGACTTTC. Encoded protein: CAWRRHAGGMGANVLTF.

The chain joins TRBV6-5 to TRBJ1-1, with D uncertain. The V and J ends lost 4 bases and 5 bases respectively, with 20 bases between them. This CDR3 contains 16 residues. Germline values: CDR1 MNHEY, CDR2 SVGAGI. For the CDR3, the DNA is TGTGCCAGCAGTTCCCCTGGTGTAGGAGGTCGGACTGAAGCTTTCTTT. Translating gives CASSSPGVGGRTEAFF.

The chain employs TRBV11-3 and TRBJ2-1; TRBD2 is a possible D gene (6 bases). Per the germline V gene, CDR1 is SGHNT and CDR2 is YENEEA. This CDR3 contains 13 residues. V shed 4 bases and J shed 9 bases, with 13 bases lying between them. Written as DNA, the CDR3 is TGTGCCAGCAGCTCGACTAGTTTCGGTGAGCAGTTCTTC. Amino acids: CASSSTSFGEQFF.

The J gene is TRBJ2-5, the V gene TRBV7-9; D gene ambiguous. The CDR3 sequence is 15 residues long. The germline V gene has CDR1 SEHNR and CDR2 FQNEAQ (reference sequence). V lost 1 base, J lost 7 bases, and 16 bases lay in between. CDR3 nucleotides: TGTGCCAGCAGCTTAGATCCAGGTGGAATAGGGACCCAGTACTTC. This sequence encodes CASSLDPGGIGTQYF.

This chain connects TRBV5-4 to TRBJ1-1; D might be TRBD1 (6 bases). Germline loops: CDR1 SGHNT, CDR2 YYREEE (reference sequence). The CDR3 covers 13 residues. Trimming stripped 4 bases from V and 1 base from J, with 8 bases between. The CDR3 DNA sequence: TGTGCCAGCAGCATGACAGGGAACACTGAAGCTTTCTTT. Protein sequence: CASSMTGNTEAFF.

This chain connects TRBV2 to TRBJ1-3; 8 positions match TRBD1. Trimming took 5 bases from V and 0 from J; bases not matched to a gene: 6. The CDR3 sequence is 16 residues long. From germline, CDR1 is SNHLY and CDR2 FYNNEI. The CDR3, as DNA: TGTGCCAGCAGTATCCAGGGGGCTTACTCTGGAAACACCATATATTTT. Translated, it gives CASSIQGAYSGNTIYF.

The V call is TRBV19, the J call TRBJ2-7, with a possible D match to TRBD1 (6 bases). Trimming shortened V by 2 bases and J by 1 base, and 9 bases separated the two germline ends. CDR3 length: 14 amino acids. The germline V gene has CDR1 LNHDA and CDR2 SQIVND (reference sequence). CDR3: CASSIRGYSYEQYF. In DNA, the CDR3 is TGTGCCAGTAGTATAAGGGGGTATTCCTACGAGCAGTACTTC.

The chain employs TRBV4-1 and TRBJ1-2, with 9 bases lining up with TRBD1. Germline CDR1 is MGHRA and CDR2 is YSYEKL. CDR3 length: 13 amino acids. J was trimmed by 7 bases and V by 1 base; bases with no gene match: 1. CDR3 sequence reads: CASSQGQGGGYTF. In nucleotides, the CDR3 is TGCGCCAGCAGCCAAGGACAGGGGGGTGGCTACACCTTC.

The rearrangement joins TRBV19 to TRBJ1-2; TRBD1 matches 10 bases. Trimming at V came to 3 bases and at J to 2 bases, leaving 3 bases not matched to a gene. The germline V gene encodes CDR1 LNHDA and CDR2 SQIVND (reference sequence). The CDR3 runs 15 residues. CDR3 sequence reads: CASSMPGQGNYGYTF. DNA of the CDR3: TGTGCCAGTAGTATGCCGGGACAGGGGAACTATGGCTACACCTTC.

The CDR3 DNA follows: TGTGCCAGCAGGGATACCGGGACAGTCTATGGCTACACCTTC. The encoded protein is CASRDTGTVYGYTF. The chain combines TRBV6-5 with TRBJ1-2, with 7 bases fitting TRBD1. Germline V lookup: CDR1 MNHEY, CDR2 SVGAGI. This CDR3 is built from 14 residues. V trimming: 6 bases; J trimming: 4 bases; junction bases outside the gene matches: 8.

The CDR3: CASSLAGQGDGNTIYF. The CDR3, as DNA: TGCGCCAGCAGCTTGGCCGGGCAGGGTGATGGAAACACCATATATTTT. The chain uses TRBV5-1 and TRBJ1-3, with D maybe TRBD1 (5 bases). Germline V gene data show CDR1 as SGHRS and CDR2 as YFSETQ. The CDR3 is made up of 16 amino acids. Trimming cost V 0 bases and J 3 bases, with 13 bases left between them.

The V and J genes are TRBV5-5 and TRBJ2-7; the match to TRBD1 covers 7 bases. Germline loops: CDR1 SGHKS, CDR2 YYEKEE (reference sequence). The CDR3 consists of 15 residues. V dropped 3 bases and J dropped 1; count of bases not matched to a gene: 7. The DNA of the CDR3 is TGTGCCAGCAGCTCCCGGGACAGTTTATCCTACGAGCAGTACTTC. It yields the protein CASSSRDSLSYEQYF.

This rearrangement joins TRBV5-1 to TRBJ2-7; 13 positions match TRBD2. V gave up 3 bases and J gave up 3 bases; unmatched junction bases: 15. Germline-derived CDR1 and CDR2 are SGHRS and YFSETQ. The CDR3 runs 19 residues. In DNA, the CDR3 is TGCGCCAGCAGCTCCGAGGGGGGACTAGCGGGGAAACACTACTACGAGCAGTACTTC. The encoded protein is CASSSEGGLAGKHYYEQYF.

The genes are TRBV4-1 and TRBJ2-7, with 11 bases lining up with TRBD1. Trimming at V came to 4 bases and at J to 3 bases, leaving 5 bases not matched to a gene. This CDR3 spans 15 amino acids. Germline V gene data show CDR1 as MGHRA and CDR2 as YSYEKL. DNA of the CDR3: TGCGCCAGCAGCCTTTCCGGGACAGGGGGCTACGAGCAGTACTTC. Amino acid sequence: CASSLSGTGGYEQYF.

The CDR3 bases are TGTGCCAGCAGCCAAGGGCCGGGACAGGGATCCCTCGAGCAGTACTTC. This gives the protein CASSQGPGQGSLEQYF. V is TRBV4-2 and J is TRBJ2-7; 9 bases map to TRBD1. Germline V lookup: CDR1 LGHNA, CDR2 YNFKEQ. The CDR3 totals 16 residues. Trimming cost V 1 base and J 6 bases; bases outside gene matches: 10.